This TCR beta chain appears in the sequencing data of a study of radiotherapy plus CTLA-4 blockade in lung cancer. The study, taken as a whole, reports: Clones derived from tumor TCRs expanded in blood after radiotherapy plus ipilimumab.

In the case of this clone: The antigen remains undetermined.

Trimming took 6 bases from V and 0 from J, leaving 11 bases between them. Germline-derived CDR1 and CDR2 are MNHEY and SVGAGI. This CDR3 contains 14 residues. Libraries were prepared by immunoSEQ multiplex PCR; TCRdb keeps only in-frame clonotypes and omits some of them. Seen here are about 98,000 clones, 88% observed once, and the top ten hold approximately 5%. The rearrangement uses TRBV6-5 and TRBJ1-1; D unresolved. The receptor comes from a human donor with non-small cell lung cancer that progressed on radiotherapy plus ipilimumab. The specimen comprised peripheral blood, sampled from a patient treated with radiotherapy plus ipilimumab. The CDR3 region is CASSPRPVNTEAFF. CDR3 bases: TGTGCCAGCAGCCCCCGCCCTGTGAACACTGAAGCTTTCTTT.